These T cell receptor beta chains were read from a single sample in a study of blood T cell repertoires in COVID-19. Sequenced by immunoSEQ multiplex PCR; TCRdb stores in-frame clones only, minus some. The table shows roughly 400,000 clones, with approximately 92% occurring only once. The sequencing input was PBMCs or T cells enriched from blood (not recorded which). These receptors originate from a man aged 30 to 39 who had recovered from COVID-19. CDR3s include the opening cysteine and the closing phenylalanine or tryptophan. A D gene is named only where the DNA matches it firmly. Not every row has a clone size; where given, it reads once, few, many or a size class.

v_gene,d_gene,abundance,j_gene,CDR3nt,CDR3aa
TRBV6-5,.,.,TRBJ1-1,TGTGCCAGCAGTTACTCGAGCGGGAGCATGTGGGCTTTCTTT,CASSYSSGSMWAFF
TRBV24-1,TRBD2,.,TRBJ2-1,TGTGCCACCAGTGATCCAATAGCGGGAGGGCTGGTGGAGCAGTTCTTC,CATSDPIAGGLVEQFF
TRBV28,.,.,TRBJ1-1,TGTGCCAGCAGTCGCCGGACAGTACCCCAAGAAGCTTTCTTT,CASSRRTVPQEAFF
TRBV9,TRBD2,.,TRBJ2-2,TGTGCCAGCAGCCCTAGCGGAAATTATCCGAACGCCGGGGAGCTGTTTTTT,CASSPSGNYPNAGELFF
TRBV5-1,.,.,TRBJ2-2,TGCGCCAGCAGCTTGTTTAGCGGAGGGAACACCGGGGAGCTGTTTTTT,CASSLFSGGNTGELFF
TRBV18,TRBD2,.,TRBJ2-7,TGTGCCAGCTCACCAGGGACTAGCGGGAGGCGGCTATACGAGCAGTACTTC,CASSPGTSGRRLYEQYF
TRBV6-5,.,few,TRBJ1-2,TGTGCCAGCAGTTACTCGAGAGTGGCAGGTGGCTATGGCTACACCTTC,CASSYSRVAGGYGYTF
TRBV5-6,TRBD1,.,TRBJ1-5,TGTGCCAGCAGCTTGGGTGCTTTGCAGGGGGATCAGCCCCAGCATTTT,CASSLGALQGDQPQHF
TRBV28,TRBD2,once,TRBJ2-1,TGTGCCAGCACGACGGGAGGGCCTAAACGTGAGCAGTTCTTC,CASTTGGPKREQFF
TRBV12-5,TRBD2,.,TRBJ2-1,TGTGCTAGTGGTTTGGTACTGGGTAGCGGGAGCGAATACAATGAGCAGTTCTTC,CASGLVLGSGSEYNEQFF
TRBV3-1/TRBV3-2,TRBD1,.,TRBJ1-2,TGTGCCAGCAGCCGACAGGGGGACTATGGCTACACCTTC,CASSRQGDYGYTF
TRBV3-1/TRBV3-2,TRBD1,.,TRBJ2-3,TGTGCCAGCAGCCAAGCCTGGGACAGGGAGGGAACGCAGTATTTT,CASSQAWDREGTQYF
TRBV4-1,TRBD1,.,TRBJ1-6,TGCGCCAGCAGCCTCTACTACGTCCCGGACAGGATAAATTCACCCCTCCACTTT,CASSLYYVPDRINSPLHF
TRBV5-1,.,.,TRBJ2-7,TGCGCCAGCAGCCTGGACCTATCCTCCTACGAGCAGTACTTC,CASSLDLSSYEQYF
TRBV28,TRBD2,.,TRBJ2-4,TGTGCCAGCAGTTTGCAACTTCGCGGGAGGGCCCTAGCCAAAAACATTCAGTACTTC,CASSLQLRGRALAKNIQYF
TRBV12-3/TRBV12-4,.,.,TRBJ2-5,TGTGCCAGCAGCTTTATATCGGAGACCCAGTACTTC,CASSFISETQYF
TRBV5-1,TRBD2,.,TRBJ2-1,TGCGCCAGCAGCTTGGGTAGCGGGAGGTCCAATGAGCAGTTCTTC,CASSLGSGRSNEQFF
TRBV7-8,TRBD1,.,TRBJ1-4,TGTGCCAGCAGCCTCGGACAGGGCTTTGAAAAACTGTTTTTT,CASSLGQGFEKLFF
TRBV10-1,TRBD2,.,TRBJ2-5,TGCGCCAGCAGTGAGTCGTCGGGGGGCCAAGAGACCCAGTACTTC,CASSESSGGQETQYF
TRBV7-6,.,.,TRBJ2-2,TGTGCCAGCAGCTCGGAGCCGCTCGGCACCGGGGAGCTGTTTTTT,CASSSEPLGTGELFF
TRBV19,.,.,TRBJ1-2,TGTGCCAGTAGTAGATCCAGCGACAGCTTCTATGGCTACACCTTC,CASSRSSDSFYGYTF
TRBV11-2,.,few,TRBJ1-1,TGTGCCAGCAGCTCCGGACAACAGACTGAAGCTTTCTTT,CASSSGQQTEAFF
TRBV6-5,.,.,TRBJ2-7,TGTGCCAGCAGTTACTCGAGGGCGGGAAACTACGAGCAGTACTTC,CASSYSRAGNYEQYF
TRBV28,.,.,TRBJ1-1,TGTGCCAGCAGTCCGAGCGGGGTCACTGAAGCTTTCTTT,CASSPSGVTEAFF
TRBV5-5,TRBD1,.,TRBJ2-2,TGTGCCAGCAGCCGGACAGGGAACACCGGGGAGCTGTTTTTT,CASSRTGNTGELFF
TRBV11-2,.,.,TRBJ1-1,TGTGCCAGCAGCGCGGGACGGTACACTGAAGCTTTCTTT,CASSAGRYTEAFF